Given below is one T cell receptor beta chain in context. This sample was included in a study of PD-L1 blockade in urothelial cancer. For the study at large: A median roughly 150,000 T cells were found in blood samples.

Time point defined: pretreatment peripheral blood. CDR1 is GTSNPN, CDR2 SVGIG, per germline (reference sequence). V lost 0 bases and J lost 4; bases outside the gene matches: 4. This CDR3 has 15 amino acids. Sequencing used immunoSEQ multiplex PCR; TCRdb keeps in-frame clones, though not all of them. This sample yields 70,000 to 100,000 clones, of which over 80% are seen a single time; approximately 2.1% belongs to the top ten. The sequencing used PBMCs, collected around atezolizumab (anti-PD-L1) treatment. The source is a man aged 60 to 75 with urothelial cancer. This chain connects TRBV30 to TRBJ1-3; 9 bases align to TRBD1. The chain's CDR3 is CAWSVRGTGGNTIYF. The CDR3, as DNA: TGTGCCTGGAGTGTACGTGGGACAGGGGGAAACACCATATATTTT.